One and the same sample provided the 10 T cell receptor beta chains below, sequenced in a study of beta chain features in type 1 diabetes. Every isolated RNA sample was fully reverse transcribed, so sequencing captured expressed TCRB transcripts. Clones were read by immunoSEQ multiplex PCR, and TCRdb kept only the in-frame ones, dropping some. The sample lists nearly 250,000 clones; approximately 14% were seen once. Sequenced: naive CD4+ T cells from blood. The receptors were sampled from a woman in her thirties or forties in good health.

This clone has only a few counts. The rearrangement uses TRBV5-1 and TRBJ2-5; 7 bases line up with TRBD1. Germline V lookup: CDR1 SGHRS, CDR2 YFSETQ. J gave up 4 bases and V 0 bases, and 12 bases lay outside the gene matches. CDR3 length: 17 amino acids. CDR3: CASSLGPTGPVGETQYF. CDR3 DNA: TGCGCCAGCAGCTTGGGGCCGACAGGGCCTGTCGGAGAGACCCAGTACTTC.

This clone was detected many times. This rearrangement joins TRBV7-2 to TRBJ1-1; D unclear. There are 14 residues in the CDR3. Germline V gene sequence: CDR1 SGHTA, CDR2 FQGNSA. Trimming cost V 8 bases and J 2 bases, with 15 bases left between them. The CDR3 loop is CASRWRTGNTEAFF. The CDR3 coding sequence is TGTGCCAGCCGCTGGAGGACGGGAAACACTGAAGCTTTCTTT. The full variable domain, in which reference TRBV7-2 and TRBJ1-1 provide the parts outside the CDR3, is GAGVSQSPSNKVTEKGKDVELRCDPISGHTALYWYRQSLGQGLEFLIYFQGNSAPDKSGLPSDRFSAERTGGSVSTLTIQRTQQEDSAVYLCASRWRTGNTEAFFGQGTRLTVV.

There are a few counts of this clone. This sequence joins TRBV7-9 and TRBJ1-5, with D possibly matching TRBD1 (5 bases). Germline values: CDR1 SEHNR, CDR2 FQNEAQ (reference sequence). The length of the CDR3 is 14 residues. The ends were cut back, 3 bases at V and 0 bases at J, with 6 bases in the middle. Here the CDR3 DNA reads TGTGCCAGCAGCTTGACAGATAGCAATCAGCCCCAGCATTTT. This sequence encodes CASSLTDSNQPQHF.

The rearrangement uses TRBV18 and TRBJ1-1, with a tentative D call TRBD1 (5 bases). The V gene's germline CDR1 is KGHSH and CDR2 LQKENI. CDR3 length equals 12 residues. V was shortened by 5 bases and J by 3 bases, with 7 bases between the two germline ends. CDR3 in DNA: TGTGCCAGCTCATCAGGGTACACTGAAGCTTTCTTT. Translation: CASSSGYTEAFF.

This clone was detected a few times. The chain is built from TRBV7-6 and TRBJ2-3, with D possibly being TRBD2 (5 bases). With 0 bases removed from V and 1 base from J, the gap between germline ends came to 8 bases. This CDR3 region has 15 residues. The germline V gene encodes CDR1 SGHVS and CDR2 FNYEAQ. The CDR3 coding sequence is TGTGCCAGCAGCTTAGCGGACTCAGGCACAGATACGCAGTATTTT. This codes for CASSLADSGTDTQYF.

This clone was observed a few times. V and J are TRBV5-4 and TRBJ2-1; 11 nucleotides line up with TRBD2. CDR1 and CDR2 (germline): SGHNT, YYREEE (reference sequence). The length of the CDR3 is 15 residues. The trim removed 4 bases at V and 9 bases at J, leaving 9 bases unmatched. CDR3: CASSTAGTSGIEQFF. In DNA, the CDR3 is TGTGCCAGCAGCACAGCCGGGACTAGCGGAATTGAGCAGTTCTTC.

This chain links TRBV6-4 with TRBJ2-1, with TRBD2 as a possible D gene (6 bases). CDR3 length: 14 amino acids. Germline V gene lookup returns CDR1 MRHNA and CDR2 SNTAGT. V lost 4 bases and J lost 1, with 8 bases in between. CDR3 in amino acids: CASSVGGSYNEQFF. The CDR3 DNA reads as TGTGCCAGCAGTGTGGGGGGATCCTACAATGAGCAGTTCTTC.

The chain couples TRBV11-2 to TRBJ1-5; tentative D call: TRBD1 (5 bases). The CDR3 extends over 15 amino acids. V was shortened by 3 bases and J by 2 bases, with 11 bases between the two germline ends. Germline CDR1 reads SGHAT; CDR2 reads FQNNGV. Written as DNA, the CDR3 is TGTGCCAGCAGCTTCAACACAGGAGGCAATCAGCCCCAGCATTTT. It codes for CASSFNTGGNQPQHF.

In its sample, this clone was seen a few times. The genes are TRBV18 and TRBJ2-1; a possible D gene is TRBD2 (5 bases). The V end was cut by 0 bases, the J end by 4 bases, with 19 bases between. Germline CDR1 KGHSH, CDR2 LQKENI. This CDR3 region has 18 residues. CDR3 sequence reads: CASSPPVGRRRVYNEQFF. The CDR3 nucleotides read TGTGCCAGCTCACCACCGGTGGGGAGACGGCGGGTTTACAATGAGCAGTTCTTC. Complete variable domain (other parts from reference TRBV18 and TRBJ2-1): NAGVMQNPRHLVRRRGQEARLRCSPMKGHSHVYWYRQLPEEGLKFMVYLQKENIIDESGMPKERFSAEFPKEGPSILRIQQVVRGDSAAYFCASSPPVGRRRVYNEQFFGPGTRLTVL.

This clone was detected only a few times. The V gene is TRBV9, the J gene TRBJ2-5; D gene ambiguous. This CDR3 contains 14 residues. Germline V gene lookup returns CDR1 SGDLS and CDR2 YYNGEE. V shed 0 bases and J shed 4 bases, with 10 bases lying between them. The CDR3 loop is CASSVGVTIETQYF. CDR3 bases: TGTGCCAGCAGCGTAGGGGTAACTATAGAGACCCAGTACTTC.